The entry below gives a single T cell receptor beta chain sequence along with its context. Its antigen is currently unknown. V dropped 6 bases and J dropped 3; count of bases not matched to a gene: 6. In germline, CDR1 is SNHLY, CDR2 FYNNEI. CDR3 length equals 14 residues. The data were obtained in a study of T cell responses to AZD1222 COVID-19 vaccine. Profiling relied on immunoSEQ multiplex PCR, and the TCRdb table lists in-frame clones only, not all of them. Among approximately 150,000 clones listed, 85% to 95% were seen once. Whole-study findings and limits: White British donors predominated, females outnumbered males, and clonal diversity was possibly underestimated. Reports say nearly half of spike-specific TCRs go after unmutated variant regions.

The rearrangement links TRBV2 to TRBJ1-1, with 8 bases matching TRBD1. The source of this sequence is an adult in good health. The starting material was peripheral blood, obtained on day 0 of MenACWY control vaccination. The CDR3 nucleotides are TGTGCCAGCAGCGCGACAGGGGTTGACACTGAAGCTTTCTTT. It encodes CASSATGVDTEAFF. The full variable domain, in which reference TRBV2 and TRBJ1-1 provide the parts outside the CDR3, is EPEVTQTPSHQVTQMGQEVILRCVPISNHLYFYWYRQILGQKVEFLVSFYNNEISEKSEIFDDQFSVERPDGSNFTLKIRSTKLEDSAMYFCASSATGVDTEAFFGQGTRLTVV.